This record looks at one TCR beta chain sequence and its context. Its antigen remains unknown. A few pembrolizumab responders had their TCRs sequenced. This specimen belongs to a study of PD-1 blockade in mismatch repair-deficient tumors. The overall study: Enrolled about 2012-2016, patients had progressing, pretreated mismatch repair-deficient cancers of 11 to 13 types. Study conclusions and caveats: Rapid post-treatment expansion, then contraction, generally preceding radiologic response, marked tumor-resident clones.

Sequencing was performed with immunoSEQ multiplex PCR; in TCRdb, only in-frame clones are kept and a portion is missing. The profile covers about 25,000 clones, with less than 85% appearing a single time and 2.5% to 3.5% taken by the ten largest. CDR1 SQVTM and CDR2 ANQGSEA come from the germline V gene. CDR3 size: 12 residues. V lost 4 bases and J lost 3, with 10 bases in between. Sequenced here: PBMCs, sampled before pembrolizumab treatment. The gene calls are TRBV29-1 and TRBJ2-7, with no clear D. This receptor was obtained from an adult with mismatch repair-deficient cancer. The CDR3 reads CSVVLVGYEQYF. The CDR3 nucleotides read TGCAGCGTTGTCTTGGTCGGCTACGAGCAGTACTTC.